This entry lists 25 T cell receptor beta chains sequenced from one sample in a study of blood T cell repertoires in COVID-19. Produced via immunoSEQ multiplex PCR; TCRdb's table is partial and in-frame only. Here the sample spans some 140,000 clones, under 90% being singletons. The source material was peripheral blood. The receptors were sampled from a woman aged 60-75 years with active or convalescent COVID-19.

As to this clone: The junction and the germline gene differ at one end; a read error may be behind it. The rearrangement links TRBV7-7 to TRBJ2-6, with 14 bases lining up with TRBD2. Per germline, CDR1 SSHAT and CDR2 FNYEAQ (reference sequence). The CDR3 is made up of 17 amino acids. CDR3 loop: CASSAGLAGVGANVLTF. DNA for the CDR3: TGTGCTAGCAGCGCGGGACTAGCGGGAGTTGGGGCCAACGTCCTGACTTTC.

This CDR3 is CASSLTVNSGYGYTF. CDR3 in DNA: TGTGCCAGCAGCTTGACTGTAAACAGCGGCTATGGCTACACCTTC. The V call is TRBV5-6, the J call TRBJ1-2; the D is unclear. The V end was cut by 1 base, the J end by 4 bases, with 14 bases between. CDR1 and CDR2 (germline): SGHDT, YYEEEE. This CDR3 is 15 amino acids long.

The chain joins TRBV5-1 to TRBJ2-7; 12 positions match TRBD1. Trimming at V came to 3 bases and at J to 2 bases, leaving 3 bases not matched to a gene. The CDR3 sequence is 15 residues long. In germline, CDR1 is SGHRS, CDR2 YFSETQ. In DNA, the CDR3 is TGCGCCAGCAGCTCAGGGACAGGGGGCCCCTACGAGCAGTACTTC. This translates into CASSSGTGGPYEQYF.

This chain links TRBV6-6 with TRBJ1-1, with 9 nucleotides matching TRBD1. The V segment lost 4 bases and the J segment 3 bases; nucleotides outside the gene matches: 6. This CDR3 has 15 amino acids. Germline CDR1 MNHNY, CDR2 SVGAGI (reference sequence). CDR3 loop: CASSSEGQGHTEAFF. CDR3 in DNA: TGTGCCAGCAGTTCCGAAGGACAGGGGCACACTGAAGCTTTCTTT.

This sequence joins TRBV5-1 and TRBJ2-3; maybe TRBD1 (6 bases). This CDR3 has 15 amino acids. V was trimmed by 0 bases and J by 4 bases, leaving 12 bases between them. Germline CDR1 is SGHRS and CDR2 is YFSETQ. The CDR3, as DNA: TGCGCCAGCAGCTTGGTTCAGGGGAGTCCAGATACGCAGTATTTT. This codes for CASSLVQGSPDTQYF. Supplemented by reference TRBV5-1 and TRBJ2-3, the full variable domain reads KAGVTQTPRYLIKTRGQQVTLSCSPISGHRSVSWYQQTPGQGLQFLFEYFSETQRNKGNFPGRFSGRQFSNSRSEMNVSTLELGDSALYLCASSLVQGSPDTQYFGPGTRLTVL.

The gene calls are TRBV27 and TRBJ2-2, with TRBD2 matching over 7 bases. The germline V gene encodes CDR1 MNHEY and CDR2 SMNVEV (reference sequence). The CDR3 consists of 15 residues. V was pared by 2 bases and J by 5 bases, with 5 bases of the junction left unmatched. This CDR3 reads CASSLLGRMTGELFF. For the CDR3, the DNA is TGTGCCAGCAGTTTACTCGGGAGGATGACCGGGGAGCTGTTTTTT.

This clone was detected many times. The CDR3, as DNA: TGCGCCAGCAGCTTGACCCTAGATGAAGCTTTCTTT. Translated, it gives CASSLTLDEAFF. This chain uses TRBV5-1 with TRBJ1-1; no clear D gene. V dropped 1 base and J dropped 7 bases, with 8 bases sitting between them. Germline V gene data show CDR1 as SGHRS and CDR2 as YFSETQ. The CDR3 has 12 amino acids. The variable domain in full, completed from reference TRBV5-1 and TRBJ1-1, reads KAGVTQTPRYLIKTRGQQVTLSCSPISGHRSVSWYQQTPGQGLQFLFEYFSETQRNKGNFPGRFSGRQFSNSRSEMNVSTLELGDSALYLCASSLTLDEAFFGQGTRLTVV.

This rearrangement joins TRBV9 to TRBJ2-7, with D perhaps matching TRBD2 (6 bases). The CDR3 runs to 15 residues. V was clipped by 3 bases and J by 3 bases, with 16 bases between them. Germline values: CDR1 SGDLS, CDR2 YYNGEE. The CDR3 reads CASSAQEGNIYEQYF. The CDR3 coding sequence is TGTGCCAGCAGCGCGCAGGAGGGCAATATCTACGAGCAGTACTTC.

The chain joins TRBV6-1 to TRBJ1-1; a possible D gene is TRBD1 (5 bases). Germline V lookup: CDR1 MNHNS, CDR2 SASEGT. Trimming removed 4 bases from V and 0 bases from J, with 15 bases in between. The CDR3 has 16 residues. The CDR3 reads CASSGVGGRMNTEAFF. For the CDR3, the DNA is TGTGCCAGCAGTGGAGTGGGGGGACGGATGAACACTGAAGCTTTCTTT.

The chain recombines TRBV13 with TRBJ2-7; 8 bases fit TRBD1. This CDR3 has 12 residues. V lost 5 bases, J lost 4 bases, and 1 base stayed unmatched. CDR1 and CDR2 from the germline V gene are PRHDT and FYEKMQ (reference sequence). The CDR3 spells CASSRDRYEQYV. CDR3 in DNA: TGTGCCAGCAGCCGGGACAGGTACGAGCAGTACGTC.

The chain employs TRBV6-2 or TRBV6-3 and TRBJ2-7; no clear D gene. This CDR3 spans 13 amino acids. V lost 2 bases, J lost 3 bases, and 8 bases lay in between. In germline, CDR1 is MNHEY, CDR2 SVGEGT. The CDR3 DNA sequence: TGTGCCAGCAGTTACGGGCGCCTCTACGAGCAGTACGTC. Translated: CASSYGRLYEQYV.

V and J are TRBV5-1 and TRBJ2-3; D perhaps matches TRBD2 (6 bases). Germline V gives CDR1 SGHRS, CDR2 YFSETQ. The CDR3 loop spans 16 amino acids. The V gene lost 4 bases and the J gene lost 4 bases, with 19 bases spanning the gap. The CDR3 region has the DNA TGCGCCAGCAGCACCTTGACTAGGAACCCCCCAGATACGCAGTATTTT. Amino acid sequence: CASSTLTRNPPDTQYF.

In nucleotides, the CDR3 is TGTGCCAGCAGTGAAAAGTCCGGTAGCAATCAGCCCCAGCATTTT. This translates into CASSEKSGSNQPQHF. The J gene is TRBJ1-5, the V gene TRBV2, with D uncertain. Germline V gene sequence: CDR1 SNHLY, CDR2 FYNNEI. The ends were cut back, 2 bases at V and 0 bases at J, with 8 bases in the middle. The CDR3 is 15 amino acids.

The chain employs TRBV30 and TRBJ1-3, with 8 bases lining up with TRBD1. The germline gives CDR1 GTSNPN, CDR2 SVGIG (reference sequence). V dropped 8 bases and J dropped 7; count of bases not matched to a gene: 4. This CDR3 contains 11 residues. CDR3 amino acids: CAHDRGNTIYF. As DNA, the CDR3 is TGTGCCCACGACAGGGGCAACACCATATATTTT. Supplemented by reference TRBV30 and TRBJ1-3, the full variable domain reads SQTIHQWPATLVQPVGSPLSLECTVEGTSNPNLYWYRQAAGRGLQLLFYSVGIGQISSEVPQNLSASRPQDRQFILSSKKLLLSDSGFYLCAHDRGNTIYFGEGSWLTVV.

The chain has TRBV29-1 and TRBJ1-4, with D possibly TRBD1 on 5 matching bases. CDR3 length: 16 amino acids. Germline-derived CDR1 and CDR2 are SQVTM and ANQGSEA. Trimming removed 2 bases at V and 7 bases at J, with 20 bases between. In nucleotides, the CDR3 is TGCAGCGTTGAAAAAGACGCAGGGTCGGGGGGTGAAAAACTGTTTTTT. Its translation is CSVEKDAGSGGEKLFF.

V and J are TRBV28 and TRBJ2-7; 7 bases are shared with TRBD1. CDR3 length: 14 amino acids. In germline, CDR1 is MDHEN, CDR2 SYDVKM. Germline trimming cut 2 bases from V and 3 bases from J; bases unmatched to any gene: 4. For the CDR3, the DNA is TGTGCCAGCAGTTTACAGGGGGTCGGCTACGAGCAGTACTTC. Translated, it gives CASSLQGVGYEQYF.

This chain links TRBV13 with TRBJ1-6; TRBD1 matches at 7 bases. The CDR3 extends over 16 amino acids. Germline V gene sequence: CDR1 PRHDT, CDR2 FYEKMQ (reference sequence). The V and J ends lost 0 bases and 3 bases, in that order; junction bases with no gene match: 2. This CDR3 is CASSLGAGGYNSPLHF. The DNA for the CDR3 is TGTGCCAGCAGCTTAGGAGCAGGGGGCTATAATTCACCCCTCCACTTT. Looking up the rest from reference TRBV13 and TRBJ1-6 gives the full variable domain: AAGVIQSPRHLIKEKRETATLKCYPIPRHDTVYWYQQGPGQDPQFLISFYEKMQSDKGSIPDRFSAQQFSDYHSELNMSSLELGDSALYFCASSLGAGGYNSPLHFGNGTRLTVT.

V and J are TRBV24-1 and TRBJ2-2; 9 nucleotides agree with TRBD1. V lost 8 bases, J lost 5 bases, and 17 bases stayed unmatched. Germline values: CDR1 KGHDR, CDR2 SFDVKD. The CDR3 spans 18 residues. The CDR3 nucleotides are TGTGCCACCAAAATTCTTAAATGGACAGGGGTTATGACCGGGGAGCTGTTTTTT. Amino acid sequence: CATKILKWTGVMTGELFF.

The CDR3 bases are TGTGCCAGCAGCCAAGAGGGGGCCGGGACAGGGTATGTTGCTGAAGCTTTCTTT. Amino acid sequence: CASSQEGAGTGYVAEAFF. V and J are TRBV3-1 (or the pseudogene TRBV3-2) and TRBJ1-1, with 9 bases lining up with TRBD1. This CDR3 is 18 amino acids long. CDR1 is LGHDT and CDR2 is YNNKEL in the germline V gene (reference sequence). V shed 0 bases, J shed 6 bases, and the junction held 14 bases outside the gene matches.

The gene calls are TRBV7-2 and TRBJ1-2; 7 bases agree with TRBD1. There are 15 residues in the CDR3. Germline assignment: CDR1 SGHTA and CDR2 FQGNSA. V trimming: 0 bases; J trimming: 3 bases; junction bases outside the gene matches: 4. CDR3 nucleotides: TGTGCCAGCAGCTTAGCAGACAGGGCTTACTATGGCTACACCTTC. Its protein product is CASSLADRAYYGYTF.

The chain joins TRBV3-1 (or the pseudogene TRBV3-2) to TRBJ1-1, with a tentative D call TRBD1 (6 bases). The germline CDR1 and CDR2 sequences are LGHDT and YNNKEL (reference sequence). Trimming shortened V by 4 bases and J by 4 bases, and 13 bases separated the two germline ends. The CDR3 length is 14 residues. The CDR3, as DNA: TGTGCCAGCAGCCCCACAGGGTTCGGCACTGAAGCTTTCTTT. Translated, it gives CASSPTGFGTEAFF.

This clone has only one observation. V is TRBV7-2 and J is TRBJ1-3, with 9 nucleotides matching TRBD1. This CDR3 has 16 residues. V gave up 2 bases and J gave up 1 base; unmatched junction bases: 3. CDR1 and CDR2 from the germline V gene are SGHTA and FQGNSA. The CDR3 protein is CASSLMGQGSGNTIYF. The CDR3 coding sequence is TGTGCCAGCAGCTTAATGGGACAGGGTTCTGGAAACACCATATATTTT. The full variable domain, rest sourced from reference TRBV7-2 and TRBJ1-3, is GAGVSQSPSNKVTEKGKDVELRCDPISGHTALYWYRQSLGQGLEFLIYFQGNSAPDKSGLPSDRFSAERTGGSVSTLTIQRTQQEDSAVYLCASSLMGQGSGNTIYFGEGSWLTVV.

This sequence joins TRBV7-8 and TRBJ2-1; no firm D call. Trimming left V 2 bases short and J 0 bases short, with 11 bases between. The CDR3 totals 16 residues. CDR1 and CDR2 (germline): SGHVS, FQNEAQ. The CDR3, as DNA: TGTGCCAGCAGCTTATCGGCAGGCTACTCCTACAATGAGCAGTTCTTC. Its translation: CASSLSAGYSYNEQFF.

CDR3 loop: CATDSGQFSPLHF. CDR3 sequence (DNA): TGTGCCACGGACTCTGGGCAGTTTTCACCCCTCCACTTT. This chain connects TRBV30 to TRBJ1-6; no clear D gene. Trimming removed 8 bases from V and 9 bases from J, with 17 bases in between. The CDR3 is 13 amino acids. CDR1 is GTSNPN, CDR2 SVGIG, per germline (reference sequence).

V gene TRBV28 combines with J gene TRBJ1-2; no firm D call. V was pared by 7 bases and J by 1 base, with 13 bases between. The CDR3 loop spans 14 amino acids. Germline-derived CDR1 and CDR2 are MDHEN and SYDVKM. The CDR3: CASIRSSLNYGYTF. The CDR3 nucleotides are TGTGCCAGCATTAGGAGCAGCCTTAACTATGGCTACACCTTC.